The present T cell receptor (beta chain) was sequenced within a study of PD-1 blockade in classical Hodgkin lymphoma. Note on this clone: As yet, its antigen is unknown.

The study's findings and limits: Patients with an early start, nivolumab under 1 year after ASCT, were excluded. Newly diagnosed patients reportedly had lower baseline TCR diversity than healthy donors. Whoever responded completely had baseline diversity much like that seen in newly diagnosed patients.

Generated by immunoSEQ multiplex PCR, the TCRdb table keeps only in-frame clones and is missing some. The sample holds approximately 79,000 clones, about nine tenths seen once. This CDR3 spans 18 amino acids. The V segment lost 6 bases and the J segment 0 bases; nucleotides outside the gene matches: 13. Germline CDR1 reads SGHNT; CDR2 reads YYREEE (reference sequence). Each and every patient relapsed after autologous stem cell transplantation, and patients got differing brentuximab vedotin exposure. Complete response, partial response or progressive disease was recorded as best response. This material consisted of peripheral blood mononuclear cells (PBMCs), taken before the second cycle of nivolumab. The genes are TRBV5-4 and TRBJ2-3, with 10 bases fitting TRBD2. The source of this sequence is a human donor with classical Hodgkin lymphoma. CDR3 in amino acids: CASKRGLAEITSTDTQYF. The CDR3 DNA is TGTGCCAGCAAACGAGGACTAGCGGAGATAACTAGCACAGATACGCAGTATTTT. The full variable domain, rest sourced from reference TRBV5-4 and TRBJ2-3, is ETGVTQSPTHLIKTRGQQVTLRCSSQSGHNTVSWYQQALGQGPQFIFQYYREEENGRGNFPPRFSGLQFPNYSSELNVNALELDDSALYLCASKRGLAEITSTDTQYFGPGTRLTVL.